A single TCR beta chain is shown here with its context. This clonotype was found many times. The antigen this receptor binds is unknown. No much larger clone exists at a distance of one base, and base qualities are not known. The entry originates in a study of CD8 T cells in ankylosing spondylitis (dated by TCRdb to 2016 to 2017). Regarding the research as a whole: To find TCR variants linked to disease, the study profiled T cell receptor beta repertoires in ankylosing spondylitis patients and healthy donors. In total, the full study cohort was made up of approximately 99 healthy donors and 25 ankylosing spondylitis patients. Peripheral blood samples were taken, and synovial fluid was additionally collected from ankylosing spondylitis patients. Study-wide findings and limitations: Some motif variants had previously been reported in the synovial fluid and blood of reactive arthritis patients, which suggests shared mechanisms of disease initiation. The disease-linked clones were reported as significantly enriched in matched synovial fluid samples from ankylosing spondylitis patients. The disease-linked clones showed a CD8+ phenotype and occurred at relatively low frequencies in peripheral blood. Blood from ankylosing spondylitis patients appeared to be characterized by a TCR beta motif composed of about eight highly homologous amino acid variants.

The junction shows trimming of 5 bases on V and 2 bases on J, plus 9 bases between the germline ends. The CDR3 runs 14 amino acids, cysteine and phenylalanine included. Just CDR3 DNA is preserved here, 42 bases in frame from base 1. Sequencing used an Illumina HiSeq 2500. TCR beta libraries were prepared by quantitative 5'-RACE with molecular barcodes. Processing in the source paper ran as follows. A new computational method based on a probabilistic model of VDJ rearrangement was used to identify disease-linked TCR variants. TCRdb reran the public reads through fastp at Q25 and MiXCR, keeping productive beta chains. Rows merge per CDR3 protein into single entries with the most common DNA and genes. It is TCRdb's table, rather than the study itself, that gives the V and J calls and clone size. The sample table lists around 91,000 distinct CDR3 sequences, roughly 8.8% of them with a count of one. In total, the top ten clones hold approximately 30% of the sample.

The receptor comes from a male donor with ankylosing spondylitis. The source material was blood, either unsorted or a sorted T cell fraction (not recorded which). The rearrangement combines TRBV12-3 or TRBV12-4 with TRBJ2-2; a tentative D call is TRBD1 (6 bases match). The CDR3 amino acid sequence is: CASSGQPNTGELFF. The DNA sequence reads TGTGCCAGCAGTGGACAGCCAAACACCGGGGAGCTGTTTTTT.